This is a list of T cell receptor beta chains from one sample in a study of Ad26.COV2.S vaccination and SARS-CoV-2 variants. TCRdb's copy holds only in-frame clones and misses some; the assay was immunoSEQ multiplex PCR. This repertoire shows fewer than 500,000 clones, 90% found once; its top ten account for 9% to 15%. This material consisted of peripheral blood, taken in a trial of Ad26.COV2.S vaccine versus placebo. These receptors came from a person aged 18-60 years who received the Ad26.COV2.S COVID-19 vaccine or a placebo. Both conserved end residues are part of each CDR3. The order of the fields is D gene, clone size, V gene, J gene, CDR3 protein, CDR3 DNA. The D gene is left open where the match is weak. Clone size is shown for a subset of rows, as once, few, many or a class of expanded clone.

D: NA
size: NA
V: TRBV6-5
J: TRBJ1-1
CDR3: CASSYSRERNTEAFF
DNA: TGTGCCAGCAGTTACTCGAGGGAACGGAACACTGAAGCTTTCTTT

D: NA
size: NA
V: TRBV7-9
J: TRBJ2-1
CDR3: CASSLEAYEQFF
DNA: TGTGCCAGCAGCTTAGAGGCTTACGAGCAGTTCTTC

D: NA
size: NA
V: TRBV19
J: TRBJ1-5
CDR3: CATQTGGSNQPQHF
DNA: TGTGCCACCCAGACGGGGGGGAGCAATCAGCCCCAGCATTTT

D: TRBD2
size: NA
V: TRBV7-2
J: TRBJ2-3
CDR3: CASSLYLAGGPVAQYF
DNA: TGTGCCAGCAGCTTATATCTGGCGGGAGGTCCCGTCGCGCAGTATTTT

D: TRBD2
size: NA
V: TRBV20-1
J: TRBJ2-7
CDR3: CSASGPTDNLAGGSYEQYF
DNA: TGCAGTGCTAGTGGTCCGACAGATAACCTAGCGGGGGGATCCTACGAGCAGTACTTC

D: TRBD2
size: once
V: TRBV19
J: TRBJ2-3
CDR3: CASSIKLAGVPQYF
DNA: TGTGCCAGTAGTATCAAGCTAGCGGGAGTTCCGCAGTATTTT

D: TRBD1
size: NA
V: TRBV11-2
J: TRBJ1-2
CDR3: CASSPTGQHYGYTF
DNA: TGTGCCAGCAGCCCAACGGGACAGCACTATGGCTACACCTTC

D: NA
size: once
V: TRBV23-1
J: TRBJ1-1
CDR3: CASSPGAFF
DNA: TGCGCCAGCAGCCCCGGAGCTTTCTTT

D: TRBD1
size: NA
V: TRBV7-7
J: TRBJ2-7
CDR3: CASSLRTGGMYEQYF
DNA: TGTGCTAGCAGCTTAAGGACAGGGGGCATGTACGAGCAGTACTTC

D: NA
size: NA
V: TRBV28
J: TRBJ1-5
CDR3: CASSISGAGDQPQHF
DNA: TGTGCCAGCAGTATCTCCGGGGCAGGGGATCAGCCCCAGCATTTT

D: NA
size: once
V: TRBV10-2
J: TRBJ2-1
CDR3: CASTGTNGDEQFF
DNA: TGCGCCAGCACTGGGACCAATGGCGATGAGCAGTTCTTC

D: TRBD1
size: NA
V: TRBV10-3
J: TRBJ2-2
CDR3: CAIDRGQDTGELFF
DNA: TGTGCCATCGACAGGGGGCAGGACACCGGGGAGCTGTTTTTT

D: NA
size: NA
V: TRBV7-6
J: TRBJ2-3
CDR3: CASSLGRERDTQYF
DNA: TGTGCCAGCAGCCTTGGGAGAGAGAGGGATACGCAGTATTTT

D: NA
size: once
V: TRBV6-5
J: TRBJ2-3
CDR3: CASSSEEGATQYF
DNA: TGTGCCAGCAGTTCAGAGGAGGGAGCGACGCAGTATTTT

D: NA
size: NA
V: TRBV28
J: TRBJ2-7
CDR3: CASSPGAMNEQYF
DNA: TGTGCCAGCAGTCCCGGGGCTATGAACGAGCAGTACTTC

D: NA
size: NA
V: TRBV5-1
J: TRBJ2-7
CDR3: CASSLVAYEQYF
DNA: TGCGCCAGCAGCTTGGTGGCCTACGAGCAGTACTTC

D: TRBD1
size: NA
V: TRBV7-9
J: TRBJ1-2
CDR3: CASSSPTGGYGYTF
DNA: TGTGCCAGCAGCTCCCCGACAGGGGGATACGGCTACACCTTC

D: NA
size: NA
V: TRBV30
J: TRBJ2-5
CDR3: CAWSVTSQYQETQYF
DNA: TGTGCCTGGAGTGTGACCTCCCAGTACCAAGAGACCCAGTACTTC

D: NA
size: NA
V: TRBV7-8
J: TRBJ2-3
CDR3: CASSPNRVADTDTQYF
DNA: TGTGCCAGCAGCCCCAACCGGGTAGCGGACACAGATACGCAGTATTTT

D: NA
size: NA
V: TRBV6-6
J: TRBJ2-1
CDR3: CASSRGRGDEQFF
DNA: TGTGCCAGCAGTAGGGGGAGAGGGGATGAGCAGTTCTTC

D: NA
size: NA
V: TRBV5-5
J: TRBJ1-1
CDR3: CASRRDPGRNTEAFF
DNA: TGTGCCAGCAGGCGGGACCCTGGTCGGAACACTGAAGCTTTCTTT

D: NA
size: once
V: TRBV7-8
J: TRBJ2-7
CDR3: CASSTRGRSYEQYF
DNA: TGTGCCAGCAGCACCCGGGGTAGGTCCTACGAGCAGTACTTC

D: NA
size: NA
V: TRBV4-1
J: TRBJ1-1
CDR3: CASSHNREDPEAFF
DNA: TGCGCCAGCAGCCATAACAGGGAGGATCCTGAAGCTTTCTTT

D: TRBD2
size: NA
V: TRBV7-8
J: TRBJ2-5
CDR3: CASSPTYSLAGSRETQYF
DNA: TGTGCCAGCAGCCCTACATACTCTTTAGCGGGGTCTAGGGAGACCCAGTACTTC

D: TRBD2
size: once
V: TRBV19
J: TRBJ2-5
CDR3: CASSPAGTSGQETQYF
DNA: TGTGCCAGTAGTCCCGCCGGGACTAGCGGACAAGAGACCCAGTACTTC

D: NA
size: NA
V: TRBV30
J: TRBJ1-2
CDR3: CAWSAGIGSTF
DNA: TGTGCCTGGAGCGCCGGGATAGGGAGCACCTTC

D: NA
size: once
V: TRBV7-8
J: TRBJ2-7
CDR3: CASSRNPGRPSYEQYF
DNA: TGTGCCAGCAGCCGAAACCCCGGGCGCCCCTCCTACGAGCAGTACTTC

D: TRBD2
size: NA
V: TRBV4-2
J: TRBJ2-6
CDR3: CASSQKVGGRESGANVLTF
DNA: TGTGCCAGCAGCCAGAAGGTTGGAGGGAGGGAATCTGGGGCCAACGTCCTGACTTTC

D: TRBD2
size: few
V: TRBV7-2
J: TRBJ2-7
CDR3: CASSVMREATYEQYF
DNA: TGTGCCAGCAGCGTCATGCGGGAGGCGACCTACGAGCAGTACTTC

D: NA
size: once
V: TRBV5-5
J: TRBJ2-7
CDR3: CASSPNEGPYEQYF
DNA: TGTGCCAGCAGCCCTAATGAGGGCCCCTACGAGCAGTACTTC

D: NA
size: NA
V: TRBV5-1
J: TRBJ2-3
CDR3: CASSLAGTSTDTQYF
DNA: TGCGCCAGCAGCTTGGCGGGGACTAGCACAGATACGCAGTATTTT

D: NA
size: once
V: TRBV19
J: TRBJ1-2
CDR3: CASSINLRVRTYGYTF
DNA: TGTGCCAGTAGTATTAACCTACGTGTTAGAACCTATGGCTACACCTTC